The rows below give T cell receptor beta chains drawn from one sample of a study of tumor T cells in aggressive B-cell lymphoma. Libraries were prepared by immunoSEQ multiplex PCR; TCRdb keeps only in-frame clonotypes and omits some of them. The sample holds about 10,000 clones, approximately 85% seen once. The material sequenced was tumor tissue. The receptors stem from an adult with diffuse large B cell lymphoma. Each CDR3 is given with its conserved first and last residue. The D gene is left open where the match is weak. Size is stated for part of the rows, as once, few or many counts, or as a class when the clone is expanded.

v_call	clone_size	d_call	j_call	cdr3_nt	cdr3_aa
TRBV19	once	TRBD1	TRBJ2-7	TGTGCCAGTAGTGCTCGATCGACAGGGAACTCCTACGAGCAGTACTTC	CASSARSTGNSYEQYF
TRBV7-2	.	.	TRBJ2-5	TGTGCCAGCAGCTTAGGGGGTCGGACCGGGAGAGAGACCCAGTACTTC	CASSLGGRTGRETQYF
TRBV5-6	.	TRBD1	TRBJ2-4	TGTGCCAGCAGCACACGACAGGGAATAAGGACCAAAAACATTCAGTACTTC	CASSTRQGIRTKNIQYF
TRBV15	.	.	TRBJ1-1	TGTGCCACCAGCAGAGATATCGGGTTGAACACTGAAGCTTTCTTT	CATSRDIGLNTEAFF
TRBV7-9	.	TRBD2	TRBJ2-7	TGTGCCAGCAGCTATACCGGGACTAGCGGTTACGAGCAGTACTTC	CASSYTGTSGYEQYF
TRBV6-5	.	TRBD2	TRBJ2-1	TGTGCCAGCAGTTACTCGGCTAGCGGCTACAATGAGCAGTTCTTC	CASSYSASGYNEQFF
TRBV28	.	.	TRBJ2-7	TGTGCCAGCAGCCCCCCGTACCGCTACTACGAGCAGTACTTC	CASSPPYRYYEQYF
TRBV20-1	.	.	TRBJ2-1	TGCAGCCCGCGGGTGTACAATGAGCAGTTCTTC	CSPRVYNEQFF
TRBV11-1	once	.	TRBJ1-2	TGTGCCAGCAGCTCCCCGACTTCCAGGGGTCCTAACTATGGCTACACCTTC	CASSSPTSRGPNYGYTF
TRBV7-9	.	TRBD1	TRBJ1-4	TGTGCCAGCAGCTACCCGACAGGGGAGAATGAAAAACTGTTTTTT	CASSYPTGENEKLFF
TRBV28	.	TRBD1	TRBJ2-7	TGTGCCAGCAGTTCTCTGGACAGGGTGAAGGGACCGTTATACGAGCAGTACTTC	CASSSLDRVKGPLYEQYF
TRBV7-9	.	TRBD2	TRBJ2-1	TGTGCCAGCAGCCCTAGCGGGGCCTACAATGAGCAGTTCTTC	CASSPSGAYNEQFF
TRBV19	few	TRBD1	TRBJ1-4	TGTGCCAAACCGGACAGGGGGCGCCGCCCCATGAGGGAAAAACTGTTTTTT	CAKPDRGRRPMREKLFF
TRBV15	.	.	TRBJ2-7	TGTGCCACCAGCAGAGTCAGGGGCGGCGAGCAGTACTTC	CATSRVRGGEQYF
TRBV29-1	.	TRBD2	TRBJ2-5	TGCAGCGTTCTGGGGGGGGGTGTGGAGACCCAGTACTTC	CSVLGGGVETQYF
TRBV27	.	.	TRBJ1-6	TGTGCCAGCAGTTTTGCGGACAGCAATTCACCCCTCCACTTT	CASSFADSNSPLHF